This record concerns one T cell receptor (beta chain) sequence. In the authors' methods: Reference gene primer amplification yielded estimated nucleated cell counts. Sequencing was performed with immunoSEQ multiplex PCR; in TCRdb, only in-frame clones are kept and a portion is missing. V and J calls and clone size are as listed in that table; D and trimming were resolved from the DNA. The table lists tens of thousands of clones, 90% of them singletons. This specimen belongs to a study of blood T cell repertoires in COVID-19. Germline trimming cut 5 bases from V and 8 bases from J; bases unmatched to any gene: 14. Germline values: CDR1 SGHAT, CDR2 FQNNGV. The CDR3 spans 15 residues.

Material for sequencing was peripheral blood. This TCR came from a man in his sixties with acute or convalescent COVID-19. The chain uses TRBV11-2 and TRBJ1-2; 7 bases fit TRBD1. Here the CDR3 reads CASSKQTGPEGGYTF. CDR3 DNA: TGTGCCAGCAGCAAACAGACAGGGCCTGAGGGAGGCTACACCTTC.